This TCR beta chain was identified during a study of blood T cell repertoires in COVID-19. Study-level background: From T cells, B-cell-depleted T cells, or PBMCs came the material, which was cDNA or gDNA.

This CDR3 has 14 residues. Germline V gene sequence: CDR1 SGHRS, CDR2 YFSETQ. V was cut by 6 bases and J by 3 bases, with 13 bases left in between. Methods used by the authors: Estimates of nucleated cell counts were drawn from the amplification of reference gene primers. TCRdb keeps only in-frame clones here, not all; method: immunoSEQ multiplex PCR. D and trimming were read from the DNA, whereas the V and J calls and clone size are those reported in that table. Among approximately 280,000 clones listed, roughly 91% were seen once. This clone was counted between two and nine times. The gene calls are TRBV5-1 and TRBJ2-1; D might be TRBD2 (6 bases). The source of this sequence is a man in his forties or fifties with acute or convalescent COVID-19. Sequencing was carried out using peripheral blood. CDR3: CASNRDSRYNEQFF. The DNA for the CDR3 is TGCGCCAGCAATAGGGACTCCCGCTACAATGAGCAGTTCTTC.